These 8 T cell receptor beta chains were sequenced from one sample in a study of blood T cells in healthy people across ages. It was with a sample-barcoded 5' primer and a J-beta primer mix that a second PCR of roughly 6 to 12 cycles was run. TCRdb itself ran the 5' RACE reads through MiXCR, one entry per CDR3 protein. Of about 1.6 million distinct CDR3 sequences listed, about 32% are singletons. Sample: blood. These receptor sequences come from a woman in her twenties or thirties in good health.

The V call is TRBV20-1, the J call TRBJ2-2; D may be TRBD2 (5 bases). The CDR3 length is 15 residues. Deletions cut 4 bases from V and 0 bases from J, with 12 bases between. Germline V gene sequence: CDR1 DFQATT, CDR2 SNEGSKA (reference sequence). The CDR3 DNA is TGCAGTGCTACCTCGACGGGAACGAACACCGGGGAGCTGTTTTTT. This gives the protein CSATSTGTNTGELFF.

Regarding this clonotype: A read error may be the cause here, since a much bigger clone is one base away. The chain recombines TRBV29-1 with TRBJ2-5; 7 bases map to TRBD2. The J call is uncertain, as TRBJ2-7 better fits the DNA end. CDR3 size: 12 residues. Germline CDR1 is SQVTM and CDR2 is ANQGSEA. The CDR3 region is CSAGTMICEQYF. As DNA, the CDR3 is TGCAGCGCCGGGACTATGATCTGCGAGCAGTACTTC.

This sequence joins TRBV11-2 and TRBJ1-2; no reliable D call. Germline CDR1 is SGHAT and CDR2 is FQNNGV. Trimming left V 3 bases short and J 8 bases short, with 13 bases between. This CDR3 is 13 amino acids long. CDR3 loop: CASSFGRGKGYTF. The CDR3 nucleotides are TGTGCCAGCAGCTTCGGGAGAGGGAAAGGCTACACCTTC.

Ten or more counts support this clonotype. The CDR3 DNA follows: TGCAGCGTTAGACTAGCGGGAGTTTCTGTCGCCGGGGAGCTGTTTTTT. Translated: CSVRLAGVSVAGELFF. The chain links TRBV29-1 to TRBJ2-2, with 12 bases matching TRBD2. CDR1 and CDR2 (germline): SQVTM, ANQGSEA. There are 16 residues in the CDR3. J was trimmed by 6 bases and V by 5 bases; bases with no gene match: 10.

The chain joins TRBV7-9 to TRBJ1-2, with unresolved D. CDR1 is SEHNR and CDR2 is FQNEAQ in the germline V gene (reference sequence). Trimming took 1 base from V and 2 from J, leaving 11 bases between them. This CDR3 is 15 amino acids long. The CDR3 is CASSLGADQNYGYTF. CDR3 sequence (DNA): TGTGCCAGCAGCTTAGGAGCGGACCAAAACTATGGCTACACCTTC.

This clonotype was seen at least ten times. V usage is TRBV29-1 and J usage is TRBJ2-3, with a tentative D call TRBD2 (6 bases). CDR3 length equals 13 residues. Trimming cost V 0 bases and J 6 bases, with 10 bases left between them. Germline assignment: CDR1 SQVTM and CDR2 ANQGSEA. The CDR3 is CSVEDLLADTQYF. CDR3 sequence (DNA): TGCAGCGTTGAAGATCTTCTAGCGGATACGCAGTATTTT.

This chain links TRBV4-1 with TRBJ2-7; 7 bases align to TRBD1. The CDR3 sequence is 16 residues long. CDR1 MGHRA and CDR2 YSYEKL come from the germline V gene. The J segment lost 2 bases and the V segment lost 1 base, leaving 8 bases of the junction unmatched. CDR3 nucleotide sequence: TGCGCCAGCAGCCAAGCTCCCCGGGACAGTACCTACGAGCAGTACTTC. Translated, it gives CASSQAPRDSTYEQYF.

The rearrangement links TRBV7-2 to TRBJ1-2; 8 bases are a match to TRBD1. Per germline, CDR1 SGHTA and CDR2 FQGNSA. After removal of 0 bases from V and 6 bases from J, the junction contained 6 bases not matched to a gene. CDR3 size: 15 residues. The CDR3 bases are TGTGCCAGCAGCTTAGCGTTGAACAGGGGGGATGGCTACACCTTC. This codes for CASSLALNRGDGYTF.